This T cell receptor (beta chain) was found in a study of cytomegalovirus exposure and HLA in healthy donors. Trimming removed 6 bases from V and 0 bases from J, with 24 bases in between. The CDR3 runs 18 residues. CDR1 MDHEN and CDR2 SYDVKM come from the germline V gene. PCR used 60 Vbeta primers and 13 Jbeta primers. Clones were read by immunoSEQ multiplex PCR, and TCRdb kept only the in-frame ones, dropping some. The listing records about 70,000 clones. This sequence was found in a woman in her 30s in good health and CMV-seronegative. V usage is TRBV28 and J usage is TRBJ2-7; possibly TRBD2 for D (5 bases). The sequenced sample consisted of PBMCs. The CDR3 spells CASSPHKAGQRPSYEQYF. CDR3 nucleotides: TGTGCCAGCAGCCCACACAAGGCGGGCCAACGGCCCTCCTACGAGCAGTACTTC.